Below, one T cell receptor beta chain is given with its context. TCRdb reprocessed the 5' RACE reads, with one entry per CDR3 protein and no DNA. This repertoire comprises about 460,000 distinct CDR3 sequences; its ten largest clones make up more than 1.4%. The source of the sample is a study of T cells expressing NK-cell markers. This CDR3 comprises 13 residues. CDR1 and CDR2 from the germline V gene are ENHRY and SYGVKD. The sequence came from a woman between 45 and 60 years old in good health. The J gene is TRBJ1-5, the V gene TRBV10-3. The sequencing sample was made of blood T cells: a sorted CD56 or NKG2C T cell subset, CD4+ or CD8+ T cells, or bulk PBMC T cells (not recorded which). The CDR3 spells CAIRADKNQPQHF.